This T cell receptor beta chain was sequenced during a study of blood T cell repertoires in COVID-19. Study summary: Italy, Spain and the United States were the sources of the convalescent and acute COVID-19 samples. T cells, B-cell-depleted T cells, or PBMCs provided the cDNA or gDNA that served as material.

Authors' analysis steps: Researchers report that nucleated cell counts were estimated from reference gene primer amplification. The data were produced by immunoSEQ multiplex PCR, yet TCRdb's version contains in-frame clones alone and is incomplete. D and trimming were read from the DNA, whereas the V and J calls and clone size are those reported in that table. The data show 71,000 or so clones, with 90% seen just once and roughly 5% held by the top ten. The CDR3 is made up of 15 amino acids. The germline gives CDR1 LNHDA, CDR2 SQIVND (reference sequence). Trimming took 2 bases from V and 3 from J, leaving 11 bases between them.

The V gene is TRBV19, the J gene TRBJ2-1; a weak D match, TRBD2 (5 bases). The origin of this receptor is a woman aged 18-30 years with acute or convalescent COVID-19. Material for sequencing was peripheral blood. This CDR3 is CASSIYLAYYNEQFF. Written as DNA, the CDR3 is TGTGCCAGTAGTATATACCTAGCTTACTACAATGAGCAGTTCTTC.